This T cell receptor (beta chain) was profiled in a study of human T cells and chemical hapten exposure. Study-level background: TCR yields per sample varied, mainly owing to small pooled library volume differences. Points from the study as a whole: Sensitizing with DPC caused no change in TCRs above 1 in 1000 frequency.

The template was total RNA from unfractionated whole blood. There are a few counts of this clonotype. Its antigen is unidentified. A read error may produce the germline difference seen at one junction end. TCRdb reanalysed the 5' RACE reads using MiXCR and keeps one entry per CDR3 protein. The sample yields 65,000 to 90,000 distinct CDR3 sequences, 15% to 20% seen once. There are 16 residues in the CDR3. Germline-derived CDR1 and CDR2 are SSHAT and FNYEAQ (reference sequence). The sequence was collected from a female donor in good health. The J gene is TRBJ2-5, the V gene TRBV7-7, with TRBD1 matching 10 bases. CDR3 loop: CASSQTRDRGQETQYF. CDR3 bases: TGTGCTAGCAGCCAGACCCGGGACAGGGGTCAAGAGACCCAGTACTTC.